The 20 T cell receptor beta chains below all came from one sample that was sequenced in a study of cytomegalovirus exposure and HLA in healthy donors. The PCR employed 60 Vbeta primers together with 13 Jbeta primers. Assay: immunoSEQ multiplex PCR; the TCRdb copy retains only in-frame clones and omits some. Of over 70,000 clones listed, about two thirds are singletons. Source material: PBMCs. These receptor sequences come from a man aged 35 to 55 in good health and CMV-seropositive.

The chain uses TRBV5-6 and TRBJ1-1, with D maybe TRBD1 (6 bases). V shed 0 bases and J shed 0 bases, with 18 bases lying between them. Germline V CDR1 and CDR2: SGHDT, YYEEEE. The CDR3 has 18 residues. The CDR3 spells CASSLGGQKVGMNTEAFF. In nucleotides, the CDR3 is TGTGCCAGCAGCTTGGGCGGACAGAAGGTTGGGATGAACACTGAAGCTTTCTTT.

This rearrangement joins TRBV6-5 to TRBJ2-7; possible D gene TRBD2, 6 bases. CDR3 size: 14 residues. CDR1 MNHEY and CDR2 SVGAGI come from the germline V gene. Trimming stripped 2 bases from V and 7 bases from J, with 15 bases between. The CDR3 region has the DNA TGTGCCAGCAGTTACCAGGGAGGAGCGGGTGAGCAGTACTTC. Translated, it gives CASSYQGGAGEQYF.

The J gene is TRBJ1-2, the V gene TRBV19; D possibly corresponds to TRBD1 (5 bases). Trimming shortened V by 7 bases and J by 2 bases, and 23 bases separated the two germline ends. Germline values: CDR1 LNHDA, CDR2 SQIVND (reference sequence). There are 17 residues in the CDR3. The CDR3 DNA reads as TGTGCCAGTACCATAGCCCCCGGGGGGGGAACCAACTATGGCTACACCTTC. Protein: CASTIAPGGGTNYGYTF.

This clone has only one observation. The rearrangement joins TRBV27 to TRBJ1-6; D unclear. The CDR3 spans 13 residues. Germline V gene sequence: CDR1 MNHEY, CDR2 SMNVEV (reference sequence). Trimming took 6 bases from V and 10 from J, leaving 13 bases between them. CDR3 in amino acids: CASSLEEGSPLHF. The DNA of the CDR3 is TGTGCCAGCAGCCTCGAGGAAGGATCACCCCTCCACTTT.

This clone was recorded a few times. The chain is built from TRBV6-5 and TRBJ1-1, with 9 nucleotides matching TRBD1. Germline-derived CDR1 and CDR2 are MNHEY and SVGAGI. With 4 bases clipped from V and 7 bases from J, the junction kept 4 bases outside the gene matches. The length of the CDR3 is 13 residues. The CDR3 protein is CASSWGQGGEAFF. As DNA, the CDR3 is TGTGCCAGCAGTTGGGGACAGGGAGGTGAAGCTTTCTTT.

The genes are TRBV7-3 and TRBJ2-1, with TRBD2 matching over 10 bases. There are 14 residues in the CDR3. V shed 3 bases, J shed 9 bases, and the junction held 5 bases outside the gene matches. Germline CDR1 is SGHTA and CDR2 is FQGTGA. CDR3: CASSLASGSGEQFF. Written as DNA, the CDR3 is TGTGCCAGCAGCTTGGCTAGCGGGAGTGGTGAGCAGTTCTTC.

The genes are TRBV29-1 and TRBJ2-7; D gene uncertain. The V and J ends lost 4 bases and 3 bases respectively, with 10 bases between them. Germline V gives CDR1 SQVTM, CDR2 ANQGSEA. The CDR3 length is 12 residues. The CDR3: CSVGDTYYEQYF. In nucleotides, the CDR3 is TGCAGCGTTGGCGACACGTACTACGAGCAGTACTTC.

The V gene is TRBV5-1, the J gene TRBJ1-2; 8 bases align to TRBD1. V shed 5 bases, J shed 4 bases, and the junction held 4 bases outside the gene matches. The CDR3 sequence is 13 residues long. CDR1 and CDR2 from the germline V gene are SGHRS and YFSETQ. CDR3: CASREGTGYGYTF. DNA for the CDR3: TGCGCCAGCAGGGAAGGGACAGGCTATGGCTACACCTTC.

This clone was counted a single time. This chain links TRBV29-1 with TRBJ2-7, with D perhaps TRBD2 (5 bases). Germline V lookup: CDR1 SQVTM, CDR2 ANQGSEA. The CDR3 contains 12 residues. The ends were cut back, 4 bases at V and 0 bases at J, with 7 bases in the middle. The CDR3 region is CSVAGSSYEQYV. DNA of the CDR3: TGCAGCGTTGCTGGGAGCTCCTACGAGCAGTACGTC.

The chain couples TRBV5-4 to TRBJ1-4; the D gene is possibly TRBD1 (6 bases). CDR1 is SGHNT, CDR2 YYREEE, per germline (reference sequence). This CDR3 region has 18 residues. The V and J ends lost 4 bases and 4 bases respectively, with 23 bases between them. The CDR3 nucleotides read TGTGCCAGCAGCCGGGGCATGGGGGGGCGGCTCGGTAATGAAAAACTGTTTTTT. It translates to CASSRGMGGRLGNEKLFF.

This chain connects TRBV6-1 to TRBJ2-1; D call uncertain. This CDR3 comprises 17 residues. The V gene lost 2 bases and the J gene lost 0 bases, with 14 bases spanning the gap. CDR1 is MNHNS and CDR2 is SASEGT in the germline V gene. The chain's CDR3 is CASSEPPAASSYNEQFF. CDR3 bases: TGTGCCAGCAGTGAACCCCCGGCGGCGAGCTCCTACAATGAGCAGTTCTTC.

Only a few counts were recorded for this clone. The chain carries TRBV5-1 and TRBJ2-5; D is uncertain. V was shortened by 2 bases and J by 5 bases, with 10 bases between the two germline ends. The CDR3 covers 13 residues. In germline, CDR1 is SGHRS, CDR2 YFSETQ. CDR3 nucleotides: TGCGCCAGCAGCTTTCGCCCTAGGGAGACCCAGTACTTC. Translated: CASSFRPRETQYF.

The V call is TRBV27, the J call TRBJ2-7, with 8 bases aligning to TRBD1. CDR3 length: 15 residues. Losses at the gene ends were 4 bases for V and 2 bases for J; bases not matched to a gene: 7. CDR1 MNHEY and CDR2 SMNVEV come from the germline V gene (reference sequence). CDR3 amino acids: CASSYSPTGAYEQYF. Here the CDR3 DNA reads TGTGCCAGCAGTTACTCTCCGACAGGGGCCTACGAGCAGTACTTC.

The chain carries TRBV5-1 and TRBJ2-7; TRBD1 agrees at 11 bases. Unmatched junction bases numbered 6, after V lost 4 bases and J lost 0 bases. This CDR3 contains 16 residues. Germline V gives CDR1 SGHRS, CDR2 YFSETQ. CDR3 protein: CASSLAGTGGSYEQYF. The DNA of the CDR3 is TGCGCCAGCAGCCTGGCCGGGACAGGGGGCTCCTACGAGCAGTACTTC.

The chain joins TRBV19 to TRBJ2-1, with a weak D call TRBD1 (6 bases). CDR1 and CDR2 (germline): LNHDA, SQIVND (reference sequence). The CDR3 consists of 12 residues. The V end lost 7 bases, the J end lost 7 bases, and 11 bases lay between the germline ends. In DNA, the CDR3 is TGTGCCAGTAATATCAGGGGAAATGAGCAGTTCTTC. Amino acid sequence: CASNIRGNEQFF.

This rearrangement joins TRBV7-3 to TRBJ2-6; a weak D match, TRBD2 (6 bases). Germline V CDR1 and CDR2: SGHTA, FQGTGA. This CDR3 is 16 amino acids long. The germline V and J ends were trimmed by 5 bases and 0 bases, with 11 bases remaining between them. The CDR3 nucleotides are TGTGCCAGCAGCGCGGGGTGGAGCTCTGGGGCCAACGTCCTGACTTTC. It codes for CASSAGWSSGANVLTF. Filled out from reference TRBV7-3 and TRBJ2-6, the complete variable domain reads GAGVSQTPSNKVTEKGKYVELRCDPISGHTALYWYRQSLGQGPEFLIYFQGTGAADDSGLPNDRFFAVRPEGSVSTLKIQRTERGDSAVYLCASSAGWSSGANVLTFGAGSRLTVL.

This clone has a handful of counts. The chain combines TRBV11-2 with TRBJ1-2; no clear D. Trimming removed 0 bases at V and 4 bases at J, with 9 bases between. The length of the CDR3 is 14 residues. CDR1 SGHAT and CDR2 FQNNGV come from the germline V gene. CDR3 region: CASSLEATAYGYTF. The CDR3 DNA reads TGTGCCAGCAGCTTAGAAGCCACAGCCTATGGCTACACCTTC.

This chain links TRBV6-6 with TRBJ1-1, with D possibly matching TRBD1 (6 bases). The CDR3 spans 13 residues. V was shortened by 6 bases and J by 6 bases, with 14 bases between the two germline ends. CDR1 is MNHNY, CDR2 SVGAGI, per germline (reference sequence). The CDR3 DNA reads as TGTGCCAGCAGAAACAGGGATGACGCTGAAGCTTTCTTT. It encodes CASRNRDDAEAFF.

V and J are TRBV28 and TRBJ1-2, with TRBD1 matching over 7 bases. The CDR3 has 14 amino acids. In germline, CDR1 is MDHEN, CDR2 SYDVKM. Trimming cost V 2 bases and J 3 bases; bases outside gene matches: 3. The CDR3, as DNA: TGTGCCAGCAGTTTAACAGGGGTGGACTATGGCTACACCTTC. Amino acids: CASSLTGVDYGYTF.

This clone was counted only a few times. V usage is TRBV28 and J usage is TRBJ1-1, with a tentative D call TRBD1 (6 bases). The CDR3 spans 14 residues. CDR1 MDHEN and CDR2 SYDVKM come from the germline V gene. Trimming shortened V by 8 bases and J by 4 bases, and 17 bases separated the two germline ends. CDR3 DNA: TGTGCCAGCCCTAAGGGGGACGGCGGCACTGAAGCTTTCTTT. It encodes CASPKGDGGTEAFF.